This is a list of T cell receptor beta chains from one sample in a study of cytomegalovirus exposure and HLA in healthy donors. Repertoires were generated with immunoSEQ multiplex PCR, while TCRdb's copy carries only in-frame clones and drops some. The repertoire holds 150,000 to 200,000 clones, with roughly 79% as singletons. The specimen was PBMCs. These receptors originate from a woman in her late teens or twenties in good health and CMV-seropositive. Both conserved end residues are part of each CDR3. The order of the fields is clone size, D gene, J gene, V gene, CDR3 protein, CDR3 DNA. D genes are given only for firm matches. Clone size, where shown, is once, few, many, or a class for clones that have expanded.

abundance: -
d_gene: -
j_gene: TRBJ2-7
v_gene: TRBV5-5
CDR3aa: CASDQNRDEQYF
CDR3nt: TGTGCCAGCGATCAAAACAGGGACGAGCAGTACTTC

abundance: -
d_gene: TRBD1
j_gene: TRBJ1-5
v_gene: TRBV4-1
CDR3aa: CASSHQRGGTGMRPQHF
CDR3nt: TGCGCCAGCAGTCACCAGCGGGGGGGGACAGGGATGAGGCCCCAGCATTTT

abundance: -
d_gene: -
j_gene: TRBJ1-3
v_gene: TRBV21-1
CDR3aa: CASSKQNGTGRSGNTIYF
CDR3nt: TGTGCCAGCAGCAAACAGAACGGGACAGGGCGCTCTGGAAACACCATATATTTT

abundance: -
d_gene: -
j_gene: TRBJ2-7
v_gene: TRBV27
CDR3aa: CASSLYPPSDYEQYF
CDR3nt: TGTGCCAGCAGTTTATACCCCCCGTCGGACTACGAGCAGTACTTC

abundance: -
d_gene: -
j_gene: TRBJ2-7
v_gene: TRBV21-1
CDR3aa: CASSFRQGYEQYF
CDR3nt: TGTGCCAGCAGCTTCCGACAGGGATACGAGCAGTACTTC

abundance: -
d_gene: -
j_gene: TRBJ1-3
v_gene: TRBV11-2
CDR3aa: CASNPFGSRSGNTIYF
CDR3nt: TGTGCCAGCAACCCTTTCGGTTCGCGGTCTGGAAACACCATATATTTT

abundance: -
d_gene: TRBD2
j_gene: TRBJ2-7
v_gene: TRBV5-1
CDR3aa: CASSWESGGPYEQYF
CDR3nt: TGCGCCAGCAGCTGGGAGAGCGGGGGGCCCTACGAGCAGTACTTC

abundance: -
d_gene: -
j_gene: TRBJ1-5
v_gene: TRBV6-1
CDR3aa: CASRASGGNQPQHF
CDR3nt: TGTGCCAGCAGAGCCTCCGGAGGCAATCAGCCCCAGCATTTT

abundance: -
d_gene: TRBD1
j_gene: TRBJ1-1
v_gene: TRBV4-3
CDR3aa: CASSQDPTGDTEAFF
CDR3nt: TGCGCCAGCAGCCAAGACCCGACAGGGGACACTGAAGCTTTCTTT

abundance: few
d_gene: TRBD1
j_gene: TRBJ2-7
v_gene: TRBV6-5
CDR3aa: CASSSRTGIALEQYF
CDR3nt: TGTGCCAGCAGTTCCCGGACAGGGATCGCGCTCGAGCAGTACTTC

abundance: -
d_gene: TRBD1
j_gene: TRBJ2-3
v_gene: TRBV5-4
CDR3aa: CASSRRQGADTQYF
CDR3nt: TGTGCCAGCAGCCGGCGACAGGGAGCAGATACGCAGTATTTT

abundance: once
d_gene: -
j_gene: TRBJ2-2
v_gene: TRBV5-4
CDR3aa: CASSWTDSTGELFF
CDR3nt: TGTGCCAGCAGCTGGACGGACTCCACCGGGGAGCTGTTTTTT

abundance: -
d_gene: TRBD2
j_gene: TRBJ2-5
v_gene: TRBV9
CDR3aa: CASSVVRGGLETQYF
CDR3nt: TGTGCCAGCAGCGTAGTTCGGGGGGGCCTGGAGACCCAGTACTTC

abundance: few
d_gene: TRBD2
j_gene: TRBJ2-1
v_gene: TRBV5-1
CDR3aa: CASSLLARDEQFF
CDR3nt: TGCGCCAGCAGCTTACTAGCGCGGGATGAGCAGTTCTTC

abundance: -
d_gene: TRBD1
j_gene: TRBJ2-1
v_gene: TRBV7-2
CDR3aa: CASSLSRTGHNEQFF
CDR3nt: TGTGCCAGCAGCTTATCTCGGACAGGCCACAATGAGCAGTTCTTC

abundance: -
d_gene: TRBD1
j_gene: TRBJ1-6
v_gene: TRBV7-9
CDR3aa: CASSLRGEQGPNSPLHF
CDR3nt: TGTGCCAGCAGCTTACGAGGCGAACAGGGGCCGAATTCACCCCTCCACTTT